The clone carrying this T cell receptor beta chain was seen at least ten times. On each TCR cDNA molecule, a unique molecular identifier was present. TCRdb processed the 5' RACE reads anew with MiXCR; each CDR3 protein has one entry. The sample lists around 23,000 distinct CDR3 sequences; over 4.5% were seen once. This sample was included in a study of spatial heterogeneity in lung cancer. Documented time point: sample taken at primary tumor resection. Whole RNA came from tumor, nontumor lung or frozen PBMC and was sequenced without being sorted. This material consisted of PBMCs, taken at surgery. The receptor comes from a male donor with early-stage non-small cell lung cancer.

CDR3 loop: CASSRHNTEAFF. In DNA form, the CDR3 reads TGTGCCAGCAGTCGCCATAACACTGAAGCTTTCTTT. V gene TRBV6-5 combines with J gene TRBJ1-1; D remains ambiguous. The CDR3 runs 12 residues. Germline CDR1 MNHEY, CDR2 SVGAGI. V was clipped by 5 bases and J by 2 bases, with 6 bases between them.